The present T cell receptor beta chain was sequenced within a study of OX40 agonist ivuxolimab in advanced cancers. Study-level information: Ivuxolimab, an agonist antibody against OX40 (CD134), was given to patients. Study results and caveats: Expanded peripheral T-cell antigen specificity went undetermined.

There are 16 residues in the CDR3. Germline V gives CDR1 GTSNPN, CDR2 SVGIG (reference sequence). V gave up 1 base and J gave up 10 bases; unmatched junction bases: 14. Sequenced by immunoSEQ multiplex PCR; TCRdb stores in-frame clones only, minus some. This table holds tens of thousands of clones, 88% found once. Details on this clone: The antigen remains undetermined.

The clonotype originates from an adult with an advanced solid tumor such as melanoma, head and neck, liver or kidney cancer. Source: CD4+ or CD8+ T cells sorted from blood, taken in a trial of the OX40 agonist ivuxolimab. The genes are TRBV30 and TRBJ2-1, with 9 bases fitting TRBD2. CDR3 in DNA: TGTGCCTGGAGTGACCCCCCACTCGCGGGAGGGCCCGAGCAGTTCTTC. This encodes CAWSDPPLAGGPEQFF.